The 19 T cell receptor beta chains given below trace back to one sample, sequenced in a study of T cell responses to AZD1222 COVID-19 vaccine. TCRdb's copy holds only in-frame clones and misses some; the assay was immunoSEQ multiplex PCR. The sample consists of about 97,000 clones, roughly 91% of them appearing once. The sequencing used peripheral blood, collected on day 0 of AZD1222 vaccination. These receptors all stem from an adult in good health.

The chain joins TRBV11-1 to TRBJ2-2, with 10 nucleotides matching TRBD2. J was trimmed by 4 bases and V by 2 bases; bases with no gene match: 1. The CDR3 totals 15 residues. Germline lookup yields CDR1 SGHAT and CDR2 FQDESV (reference sequence). The CDR3 coding sequence is TGTGCCAGCAGCTTATTAGCGGGAGGCACCGGGGAGCTGTTTTTT. This codes for CASSLLAGGTGELFF.

The rearrangement uses TRBV28 and TRBJ1-2; weak D call: TRBD1 (6 bases). Germline V gives CDR1 MDHEN, CDR2 SYDVKM. This CDR3 comprises 12 residues. V lost 7 bases to trimming and J lost 6 bases, with 12 bases between them. The CDR3 spells CASIQGRDGYTF. In nucleotides, the CDR3 is TGTGCCAGCATACAGGGAAGGGATGGCTACACCTTC.

V is TRBV5-1 and J is TRBJ2-7; D is perhaps TRBD1 (6 bases). There are 15 residues in the CDR3. Trimming left V 4 bases short and J 1 base short, with 15 bases between. CDR1 and CDR2 (germline): SGHRS, YFSETQ. The CDR3 DNA sequence: TGCGCCAGCAGCAGCTCCGGGACAACGTCCTACGAGCAGTACTTC. Residues: CASSSSGTTSYEQYF.

The gene calls are TRBV27 and TRBJ1-3; 8 bases align to TRBD1. Germline V gives CDR1 MNHEY, CDR2 SMNVEV (reference sequence). The junction had 5 bases not matched to a gene; V was cut back by 5 bases and J by 2 bases. The CDR3 is 15 amino acids. This CDR3 is CASSPRTGTGNTIYF. The CDR3 bases are TGTGCCAGCAGTCCCCGGACAGGGACTGGAAACACCATATATTTT.

This chain joins TRBV9 and TRBJ1-3; D unclear. Germline V lookup: CDR1 SGDLS, CDR2 YYNGEE. The CDR3 is 12 amino acids. Trimming took off 5 bases at V and 3 bases at J, with 6 bases between the two ends. This CDR3 reads CASSIDGNTIYF. CDR3 in DNA: TGTGCCAGCAGTATTGATGGAAACACCATATATTTT.

The chain combines TRBV27 with TRBJ2-5; TRBD1 might be the D (7 bases). CDR1 is MNHEY and CDR2 is SMNVEV in the germline V gene (reference sequence). V gave up 3 bases and J gave up 5 bases, with 10 bases separating them. CDR3 length equals 13 residues. CDR3 amino acids: CASSFRGAETQYF. CDR3 bases: TGTGCCAGCAGTTTCAGGGGGGCGGAGACCCAGTACTTC.

This clone was seen only once. The rearrangement uses TRBV11-2 and TRBJ2-1; possible D gene TRBD2, 6 bases. Germline CDR1 SGHAT, CDR2 FQNNGV. The V gene lost 7 bases and the J gene lost 9 bases, with 10 bases spanning the gap. The CDR3 covers 11 residues. The CDR3 DNA follows: TGTGCCAGCAATAGGGACTCTGAGCAGTTCTTC. Its protein is CASNRDSEQFF.

This chain uses TRBV18 with TRBJ1-3; D is uncertain. The CDR3 is made up of 16 amino acids. Per germline, CDR1 KGHSH and CDR2 LQKENI. Trimming stripped 2 bases from V and 2 bases from J, with 13 bases between. The CDR3 sequence: CASSPSSDIAGNTIYF. CDR3 DNA sequence: TGTGCCAGCTCACCATCGTCCGACATAGCTGGAAACACCATATATTTT. Combining the CDR3 with reference TRBV18 and TRBJ1-3 gives the whole variable domain NAGVMQNPRHLVRRRGQEARLRCSPMKGHSHVYWYRQLPEEGLKFMVYLQKENIIDESGMPKERFSAEFPKEGPSILRIQQVVRGDSAAYFCASSPSSDIAGNTIYFGEGSWLTVV.

The chain recombines TRBV27 with TRBJ2-5; weak D call: TRBD1 (5 bases). The V gene's germline CDR1 is MNHEY and CDR2 SMNVEV (reference sequence). Trimming pared 6 bases from V and 5 bases from J, leaving 19 bases between. This CDR3 is 15 amino acids long. The CDR3 bases are TGTGCCAGCAGGGGCGTAGGGGTAGGACGGGAGACCCAGTACTTC. Translation gives CASRGVGVGRETQYF.

V and J are TRBV30 and TRBJ1-2; TRBD1 is a possible D gene (6 bases). Trimming stripped 1 base from V and 1 base from J, with 10 bases between. Germline CDR1 GTSNPN, CDR2 SVGIG (reference sequence). The CDR3 extends over 14 amino acids. The CDR3 loop is CAWSAKGVNYGYTF. CDR3 coding DNA: TGTGCCTGGAGTGCGAAGGGGGTTAACTATGGCTACACCTTC.

The genes are TRBV18 and TRBJ1-2; no reliable D call. Germline assignment: CDR1 KGHSH and CDR2 LQKENI. The CDR3 covers 14 residues. V lost 3 bases and J 7 bases, leaving 15 bases between the germline ends. DNA of the CDR3: TGTGCCAGCTCACCCCCGTCGAGGCAAGGTGGCTACACCTTC. It encodes CASSPPSRQGGYTF.

In DNA form, the CDR3 reads TGCGCCAGCAGCGAGGGCTGGGGATACGAGCAGTACTTC. As protein: CASSEGWGYEQYF. This chain joins TRBV5-1 and TRBJ2-7; weak D call: TRBD2 (5 bases). Trimming took 4 bases from V and 4 from J, leaving 12 bases between them. The CDR3 runs to 13 residues. CDR1 is SGHRS and CDR2 is YFSETQ in the germline V gene.

V usage is TRBV11-1 and J usage is TRBJ2-1; possible D gene TRBD1, 6 bases. The CDR3 sequence is 15 residues long. Germline V lookup: CDR1 SGHAT, CDR2 FQDESV (reference sequence). Trimming cost V 0 bases and J 10 bases, with 16 bases left between them. Here the CDR3 reads CASSLARGQALEQFF. The CDR3 bases are TGTGCCAGCAGCTTAGCCCGGGGACAAGCCCTGGAGCAGTTCTTC.

V and J are TRBV25-1 and TRBJ1-2; 8 bases align to TRBD1. The V segment lost 5 bases and the J segment 8 bases; nucleotides outside the gene matches: 7. This CDR3 contains 13 residues. The germline V gene encodes CDR1 MGHDK and CDR2 SYGVNS. CDR3 region: CASSRQGAEGYTF. In DNA form, the CDR3 reads TGTGCCAGCAGTAGGCAGGGGGCAGAAGGCTACACCTTC.

This rearrangement joins TRBV19 to TRBJ2-7, with 9 bases lining up with TRBD2. The junction had 4 bases not matched to a gene; V was cut back by 1 base and J by 3 bases. The CDR3 runs 15 residues. The germline V gene encodes CDR1 LNHDA and CDR2 SQIVND (reference sequence). CDR3 protein: CASSIVGTSNYEQYF. Written as DNA, the CDR3 is TGTGCCAGTAGTATAGTCGGGACTAGCAACTACGAGCAGTACTTC.

About this clone: This sample includes further DNA sequences coding for the same CDR3. The chain carries TRBV9 and TRBJ2-3; TRBD2 might be the D (5 bases). The germline gives CDR1 SGDLS, CDR2 YYNGEE. V was pared by 2 bases and J by 2 bases, with 9 bases between. The CDR3 extends over 14 amino acids. The CDR3 spells CASSVGGSTDTQYF. Here the CDR3 DNA reads TGTGCCAGCAGCGTCGGCGGGTCCACAGATACGCAGTATTTT.

J is TRBJ1-5 and V is TRBV12-3 or TRBV12-4, with D possibly matching TRBD1 (6 bases). V lost 5 bases and J 5 bases, leaving 10 bases between the germline ends. The CDR3 is made up of 13 amino acids. This CDR3 is CASSPQGYQPQHF. The DNA for the CDR3 is TGTGCCAGCAGTCCACAGGGATATCAGCCCCAGCATTTT.

V usage is TRBV3-1 (or the pseudogene TRBV3-2) and J usage is TRBJ2-1; 12 bases agree with TRBD2. J lost 8 bases, V lost 0 bases, and 8 bases had no gene match. Germline CDR1 and CDR2: LGHDT and YNNKEL (reference sequence). The CDR3 has 17 amino acids. The CDR3 sequence is CASSQDGLAGGPYEQFF. The CDR3 DNA reads TGTGCCAGCAGCCAAGATGGGCTAGCGGGAGGGCCGTATGAGCAGTTCTTC.

The rearrangement joins TRBV19 to TRBJ1-5; maybe TRBD1 (6 bases). CDR1 and CDR2 from the germline V gene are LNHDA and SQIVND (reference sequence). The ends were cut back, 6 bases at V and 2 bases at J, with 20 bases in the middle. The CDR3 consists of 17 residues. In nucleotides, the CDR3 is TGTGCCAGTAGCTCCCTACAGGGCGGGCCGGGCAATCAGCCCCAGCATTTT. This encodes CASSSLQGGPGNQPQHF.